This note documents a single TCR beta chain sequence. This sample is part of a study of blood T cell repertoires in COVID-19. Sequencing used immunoSEQ multiplex PCR; TCRdb keeps in-frame clones, though not all of them. The sample has around 250,000 clones; approximately 85% are singletons. Sequencing was done on a sample of PBMCs or T cells enriched from blood (not recorded which). This receptor was identified in a woman in her fifties or sixties who had recovered from COVID-19.

The CDR3 here is CASTPLKEEQFF. The CDR3 region has the DNA TGTGCCAGCACTCCCCTCAAGGAGGAGCAGTTCTTC. The chain links TRBV7-9 to TRBJ2-1, with D hard to call. This CDR3 contains 12 residues. Germline V gene sequence: CDR1 SEHNR, CDR2 FQNEAQ (reference sequence). With 7 bases removed from V and 10 bases from J, the gap between germline ends came to 14 bases.